These 18 T cell receptor beta chains were all obtained from the same sample, sequenced in a study of T cell responses to AZD1222 COVID-19 vaccine. Method: immunoSEQ multiplex PCR; TCRdb's copy keeps in-frame clones and lacks some. Of 65,000 to 95,000 clones in the sample, 70% to 90% were seen once. The sequences come from peripheral blood, collected 28 days after the second AZD1222 dose. Receptors originate from an adult who received the AZD1222 COVID-19 vaccine.

DNA of the CDR3: TGTGCCAGCAGCTGGGGTGTGGACTACGAGCAGTACTTC. Translated: CASSWGVDYEQYF. The chain combines TRBV5-6 with TRBJ2-7; D is unresolved. The ends were cut back, 3 bases at V and 3 bases at J, with 10 bases in the middle. The CDR3 has 13 residues. Germline lookup yields CDR1 SGHDT and CDR2 YYEEEE.

V gene TRBV29-1 combines with J gene TRBJ2-3; 15 bases fit TRBD2. CDR1 is SQVTM, CDR2 ANQGSEA, per germline. V shed 7 bases, J shed 4 bases, and the junction held 6 bases outside the gene matches. This CDR3 spans 15 amino acids. The CDR3 bases are TGCAGCGCCGCGGGACTAGCGGGGGGCGCAGATACGCAGTATTTT. Residues: CSAAGLAGGADTQYF.

This chain uses TRBV27 with TRBJ1-2; the D gene is possibly TRBD1 (5 bases). Germline CDR1 reads MNHEY; CDR2 reads SMNVEV (reference sequence). This CDR3 is built from 12 residues. V was cut by 4 bases and J by 7 bases, with 10 bases left in between. The CDR3, as DNA: TGTGCCAGCAGTTCAGGGTCGGCTGGCTACACCTTC. Translation: CASSSGSAGYTF.

This rearrangement joins TRBV6-5 to TRBJ2-7, with TRBD1 matching over 7 bases. V lost 6 bases and J lost 7; bases outside the gene matches: 9. The CDR3 spans 13 residues. Germline V gene lookup returns CDR1 MNHEY and CDR2 SVGAGI. DNA of the CDR3: TGTGCCAGCAGGATGACAGGGAAGGCGGAGCAGTACTTC. As protein: CASRMTGKAEQYF.

The chain employs TRBV4-2 and TRBJ2-3; tentatively, D is TRBD2 (7 bases). Deletions cut 0 bases from V and 4 bases from J, with 14 bases between. This CDR3 spans 16 amino acids. Germline values: CDR1 LGHNA, CDR2 YNFKEQ. The CDR3 DNA reads TGTGCCAGCAGCCAAGAGGCGGGGGCCGGGCCAGATACGCAGTATTTT. Protein product: CASSQEAGAGPDTQYF.

J is TRBJ1-2 and V is TRBV30; possibly TRBD1 for D (6 bases). Germline-derived CDR1 and CDR2 are GTSNPN and SVGIG (reference sequence). V was trimmed by 0 bases and J by 3 bases, leaving 11 bases between them. The CDR3 loop spans 14 amino acids. In DNA, the CDR3 is TGTGCCTGGAGTGTCCTTCGACAGGACTATGGCTACACCTTC. It translates to CAWSVLRQDYGYTF.

V is TRBV20-1 and J is TRBJ1-2; D gene ambiguous. V lost 6 bases and J lost 8, with 13 bases in between. This CDR3 has 11 amino acids. In germline, CDR1 is DFQATT, CDR2 SNEGSKA (reference sequence). For the CDR3, the DNA is TGCAGTGCAGAAGACACGGGGGGCTACACCTTC. Protein sequence: CSAEDTGGYTF.

This clone was recorded only once. The genes are TRBV29-1 and TRBJ2-7; TRBD1 matches at 8 bases. The germline gives CDR1 SQVTM, CDR2 ANQGSEA. The V gene end was trimmed by 4 bases and the J gene end by 6 bases; junction bases not matched to a gene: 5. The CDR3 is 12 residues long. For the CDR3, the DNA is TGCAGCGTTGTAGGACAGGGAGGCGAGCAGTACTTC. Protein product: CSVVGQGGEQYF.

J is TRBJ2-7 and V is TRBV19, with 10 positions matching TRBD1. Per the germline V gene, CDR1 is LNHDA and CDR2 is SQIVND (reference sequence). Trimming cost V 6 bases and J 2 bases; bases outside gene matches: 7. The CDR3 sequence is 15 residues long. The CDR3 loop reads CASRTSGTGAYEQYF. The CDR3 DNA reads as TGTGCCAGTAGAACCTCCGGGACAGGGGCCTACGAGCAGTACTTC.

The chain employs TRBV2 and TRBJ2-7; 9 bases match TRBD1. The CDR3 runs to 13 residues. The germline V gene encodes CDR1 SNHLY and CDR2 FYNNEI. V trimming: 6 bases; J trimming: 7 bases; junction bases outside the gene matches: 7. CDR3 coding DNA: TGTGCCAGCAGCGGTGGGACAGGGCGGGAGCAGTACTTC. Its translation is CASSGGTGREQYF.

The gene calls are TRBV13 and TRBJ1-3, with 8 bases lining up with TRBD1. The V and J ends lost 3 bases and 5 bases, in that order; junction bases with no gene match: 6. The CDR3 consists of 15 residues. Germline lookup yields CDR1 PRHDT and CDR2 FYEKMQ (reference sequence). CDR3 nucleotide sequence: TGTGCCAGCAGCTTCGGACAGGGTGGGAGAAACACCATATATTTT. It codes for CASSFGQGGRNTIYF.

This clone has just a few counts. The V call is TRBV13, the J call TRBJ2-2; a weak D match, TRBD2 (5 bases). Trimming pared 3 bases from V and 0 bases from J, leaving 8 bases between. This CDR3 has 15 residues. Germline values: CDR1 PRHDT, CDR2 FYEKMQ (reference sequence). In nucleotides, the CDR3 is TGTGCCAGCAGCTTCCTAGCCGCGAACACCGGGGAGCTGTTTTTT. The encoded protein is CASSFLAANTGELFF.

The chain couples TRBV9 to TRBJ2-1, with 9 bases identical to TRBD2. The J segment lost 1 base and the V segment lost 0 bases, leaving 5 bases of the junction unmatched. Germline-derived CDR1 and CDR2 are SGDLS and YYNGEE. The CDR3 covers 17 residues. The CDR3 protein is CASSVGGGAVSYNEQFF. The CDR3 nucleotides are TGTGCCAGCAGCGTAGGCGGGGGGGCCGTTTCCTACAATGAGCAGTTCTTC.

The rearrangement uses TRBV5-6 and TRBJ1-1; D ambiguous. Germline loops: CDR1 SGHDT, CDR2 YYEEEE. Trimming stripped 4 bases from V and 1 base from J, with 14 bases between. The CDR3 totals 15 residues. CDR3 DNA sequence: TGTGCCAGCAGCCCTATCCCGACTCCGAACACTGAAGCTTTCTTT. It is translated as CASSPIPTPNTEAFF.

The J gene is TRBJ1-4, the V gene TRBV4-1; no definite D call. Germline CDR1 is MGHRA and CDR2 is YSYEKL. Between the trimmed V and J ends, which lost 4 bases and 0 bases, there was a span of 24 bases. The CDR3 length is 20 residues. The CDR3: CASSPRSSGTILATNEKLFF. The CDR3 DNA sequence: TGCGCCAGCAGCCCTCGGTCGTCAGGAACAATTCTTGCAACTAATGAAAAACTGTTTTTT.

The chain combines TRBV6-6 with TRBJ1-6; D remains unclear. From germline, CDR1 is MNHNY and CDR2 SVGAGI (reference sequence). V lost 0 bases, J lost 7 bases, and 10 bases lay in between. The CDR3 is 15 residues long. In DNA form, the CDR3 reads TGTGCCAGCAGTTACTCGAGAGGGCGCAATTCACCCCTCCACTTT. It yields the protein CASSYSRGRNSPLHF.

The rearrangement joins TRBV21-1 to TRBJ1-2; the table's D call, TRBD1, has no DNA check behind it. TRBV21-1 is marked as a pseudogene. The CDR3 consists of 14 residues. The CDR3 here is CASSKGQTNYGYTF. CDR3 nucleotides: TGTGCCAGCAGCAAGGGACAGACTAACTATGGCTACACCTTC.

V and J are TRBV19 and TRBJ2-3; 11 nucleotides match TRBD2. Per germline, CDR1 LNHDA and CDR2 SQIVND (reference sequence). The CDR3 is 16 amino acids. The V gene end was trimmed by 3 bases and the J gene end by 5 bases; junction bases not matched to a gene: 7. CDR3 in DNA: TGTGCCAGTAGTATCGGGACTAGCGGACCCAAAGATACGCAGTATTTT. Protein: CASSIGTSGPKDTQYF.